The source of this T cell receptor beta chain is a study of blood T cell repertoires in COVID-19. Looking at the study overall: T cells, B-cell-depleted T cells, or PBMCs provided the cDNA or gDNA that served as material.

Germline values: CDR1 LGHDT, CDR2 YNNKEL (reference sequence). Trimming took 1 base from V and 2 from J, leaving 21 bases between them. CDR3 length: 18 amino acids. Participants classified as exposed had met a COVID-19 case within 2 weeks before study entry. Data came from immunoSEQ multiplex PCR; TCRdb stores just in-frame clones and leaves some out. In the table there are more than 350,000 clones, 70% to 90% of which are singletons. This chain uses TRBV3-1 (or the pseudogene TRBV3-2) with TRBJ2-7, with D perhaps matching TRBD2 (6 bases). This sequence was found in a woman aged 18-30 years who had been exposed to COVID-19. The sample consisted of PBMCs or T cells enriched from blood (not recorded which). CDR3 coding DNA: TGTGCCAGCAGCCAAGCCCCCGGGTCGACTAGACTCACCTACGAGCAGTACTTC. It yields the protein CASSQAPGSTRLTYEQYF.